The rows below give T cell receptor beta chains drawn from one sample of a study of cytomegalovirus exposure and HLA in healthy donors. Assay used: immunoSEQ multiplex PCR; TCRdb lists only in-frame clones, some missing. The sample holds 150,000 to 200,000 clones, approximately 88% seen once. Sequenced: PBMCs. The source of these receptors is a man aged 30 to 39 in good health and CMV-seronegative. CDR3s include the opening cysteine and the closing phenylalanine or tryptophan. A D gene is named only where the DNA matches it firmly. The size of a clone is reported for some rows only, either as once, few or many, or as a class for expanded clones.

>NA|TRBJ2-4|TRBD2|TRBV6-4
CASSASSPGGIQYF
TGTGCCAGCAGTGCCTCTAGTCCGGGGGGCATTCAGTACTTC
>NA|TRBJ1-4|NA|TRBV6-5
CASSETTGFEKLFF
TGTGCCAGCAGTGAGACCACCGGGTTTGAAAAACTGTTTTTT
>NA|TRBJ2-5|TRBD2|TRBV5-1
CASSEYSGEQETQYF
TGCGCCAGCAGCGAATATAGCGGGGAGCAAGAGACCCAGTACTTC
>NA|TRBJ2-3|TRBD1|TRBV7-9
CASSLRIGQVVADTQYF
TGTGCCAGCAGCTTAAGAATTGGACAGGTCGTCGCGGATACGCAGTATTTT
>NA|TRBJ2-7|TRBD2|TRBV5-1
CASSSGEASGRAGAPYEQYF
TGCGCCAGCAGCTCTGGCGAGGCTAGCGGGAGGGCGGGGGCCCCTTACGAGCAGTACTTC
>NA|TRBJ1-2|NA|TRBV11-1
CASSPNPRRSGYTF
TGTGCCAGCAGCCCTAATCCCCGGCGGAGTGGCTACACCTTC
>NA|TRBJ2-5|NA|TRBV5-4
CASSQTRGGAQWRETQYF
TGTGCCAGCAGCCAAACTCGGGGCGGGGCCCAGTGGAGGGAGACCCAGTACTTC
>NA|TRBJ2-1|TRBD2|TRBV4-2
CASSRSTSLVQFF
TGTGCCAGCAGCCGATCGACTAGCTTGGTGCAGTTCTTC
>NA|TRBJ2-3|TRBD2|TRBV19
CASSIGGLAGSTDTQYF
TGTGCCAGTAGTATAGGCGGACTAGCGGGAAGCACAGATACGCAGTATTTT
>NA|TRBJ1-1|TRBD1|TRBV5-1
CASSSLGTGNTEAFF
TGCGCCAGCAGCTCTCTAGGGACAGGGAACACTGAAGCTTTCTTT
>NA|TRBJ1-4|TRBD1|TRBV23-1
CASSHSGGQTNEKLFF
TGCGCCAGCAGTCATTCAGGGGGCCAAACTAATGAAAAACTGTTTTTT
>NA|TRBJ2-7|TRBD2|TRBV4-3
CASSQGSGASYEQYF
TGCGCCAGCAGCCAAGGTAGCGGGGCTTCCTACGAGCAGTACTTC
>NA|TRBJ2-1|NA|TRBV28
CASRAVTTHNEQFF
TGTGCCAGCAGAGCCGTTACTACTCACAATGAGCAGTTCTTC
>NA|TRBJ2-5|NA|TRBV28
CASSLRAGRETQETQYF
TGTGCCAGCAGTTTAAGAGCGGGCAGGGAGACCCAAGAGACCCAGTACTTC
>NA|TRBJ2-7|TRBD1|TRBV7-2
CASSLDRGFYEQYF
TGTGCCAGCAGCCTCGACAGGGGCTTCTACGAGCAGTACTTC
>NA|TRBJ2-3|NA|TRBV4-3
CASSQDRRTDTQYF
TGCGCCAGCAGCCAAGATCGTCGGACAGATACGCAGTATTTT
>NA|TRBJ2-7|TRBD1|TRBV5-6
CASSRDSFYEQYF
TGTGCCAGCAGCCGGGACAGCTTCTACGAGCAGTACTTC
>NA|TRBJ1-1|NA|TRBV7-6
CASSLGTDTEAFF
TGTGCCAGCAGCTTAGGGACAGACACTGAAGCTTTCTTT
>NA|TRBJ2-5|TRBD2|TRBV18
CASSPPPPGGVIVRETQYF
TGTGCCAGCTCACCACCTCCCCCGGGGGGGGTTATAGTACGAGAGACCCAGTACTTC
>NA|TRBJ1-2|NA|TRBV2
CASRADSGGTDYGYTF
TGTGCCAGCAGAGCCGACAGTGGGGGGACTGACTATGGCTACACCTTC
>NA|TRBJ1-1|NA|TRBV28
CASSSYQGKNTEAFF
TGTGCCAGCAGTTCCTATCAGGGGAAGAACACTGAAGCTTTCTTT
>NA|TRBJ2-3|NA|TRBV27
CASSLVRQVPDTQYF
TGTGCCAGCAGTTTGGTGCGACAGGTCCCAGATACGCAGTATTTT
>few|TRBJ2-3|TRBD2|TRBV5-1
CASSLTGTSGGGNTQYF
TGCGCCAGCAGCTTGACCGGGACTAGCGGGGGGGGTAATACGCAGTATTTT
>NA|TRBJ2-2|NA|TRBV11-2
CASSPLWNTGELFF
TGTGCCAGCAGCCCACTGTGGAACACCGGGGAGCTGTTTTTT
>NA|TRBJ1-2|TRBD1|TRBV5-1
CASSSRQGSYGYTF
TGCGCCAGCAGCTCAAGACAGGGGTCGTATGGCTACACCTTC
>NA|TRBJ2-7|TRBD2|TRBV28
CASSLGLAGWEYEQYF
TGTGCCAGCAGTTTGGGACTAGCGGGATGGGAGTACGAGCAGTACTTC
>once|TRBJ2-7|TRBD1|TRBV7-9
CASSLTGTGSYEQYF
TGTGCCAGCAGCCTTACCGGGACAGGGTCGTACGAGCAGTACTTC
>NA|TRBJ2-5|NA|TRBV18
CASSPKETQYF
TGTGCCAGCTCACCCAAAGAGACCCAGTACTTC
>NA|TRBJ1-5|TRBD1|TRBV5-1
CASSLVIGDSWKPQHF
TGCGCCAGCAGCTTGGTAATAGGGGACAGCTGGAAGCCCCAGCATTTT
>NA|TRBJ1-2|NA|TRBV2
CASSRGVTYGYTF
TGTGCCAGCAGTCGGGGGGTTACCTATGGCTACACCTTC
>NA|TRBJ1-1|NA|TRBV27
CASSADWNTEAFF
TGTGCCAGCAGTGCCGACTGGAACACTGAAGCTTTCTTT
>NA|TRBJ1-2|NA|TRBV6-5
CASSPREDYGYTF
TGTGCCAGCAGCCCCAGGGAGGACTATGGCTACACCTTC
>NA|TRBJ1-3|NA|TRBV28
CASSLTAINTIYF
TGTGCCAGCAGTTTGACAGCGATAAACACCATATATTTT
>once|TRBJ2-7|TRBD2|TRBV28
CASSLVAGALREQYF
TGTGCCAGCAGTTTAGTGGCGGGAGCTCTACGAGAGCAGTACTTC